A selection of T cell receptor beta chains follows, all from one sample in a study of blood T cell repertoires in COVID-19. Generated by immunoSEQ multiplex PCR, the TCRdb table keeps only in-frame clones and is missing some. Of roughly 200,000 clones in the sample, about 85% are singletons; the top ten hold about 20%. The material sequenced was peripheral blood. All receptors derive from a person between 65 and 80 years old with COVID-19, enrolled during active disease. The CDR3 runs from the conserved cysteine through the conserved F or W. Fields, in order: V gene, clone size, D gene, J gene, CDR3 DNA, CDR3 protein. The D gene is left open where the match is weak. Size tells how often a clone was seen (once, few, many) or the class of an expanded clone, and some rows leave it out.

TRBV9	few	NA	TRBJ1-1	TGTGCCAGCAGCGCGTGGGGGACAAACACTGAAGCTTTCTTT	CASSAWGTNTEAFF
TRBV11-3	NA	NA	TRBJ2-1	TGTGCCAGCAGCTCGGACTCCCCTGAGCAGTTCTTC	CASSSDSPEQFF
TRBV6-5	NA	NA	TRBJ2-7	TGTGCCAGCAGGGTTCAAGCATCCTACGAGCAGTACTTC	CASRVQASYEQYF
TRBV15	NA	TRBD2	TRBJ2-2	TGTGCCACCAGCAGAGGCGTTCTAGCGGGAGTTACCGGGGAGCTGTTTTTT	CATSRGVLAGVTGELFF
TRBV10-3	NA	TRBD1	TRBJ2-1	TGTGCCATCAAGACTCAGGGGGTCAATGAGCAGTTCTTC	CAIKTQGVNEQFF
TRBV6-1	NA	TRBD1	TRBJ2-3	TGTGCCAGCAGTGAGAGACAGGGGATGGGCACAGATACGCAGTATTTT	CASSERQGMGTDTQYF
TRBV7-2	NA	TRBD1	TRBJ2-7	TGTGCCAGCAGCTCGCCCGACAGGGGGCTAAACGAGCAGTACTTC	CASSSPDRGLNEQYF
TRBV4-1	NA	NA	TRBJ1-2	TGCGCCAGCAGCCAAGATGGCAGGACAAACTATGGCTACACCTTC	CASSQDGRTNYGYTF
TRBV18	NA	NA	TRBJ1-2	TGTGCCAGCTCACCAGAGACGGAGTATGGCTACACCTTC	CASSPETEYGYTF
TRBV7-2	NA	TRBD1	TRBJ1-2	TGTGCCAGCAGCTACCCCCCGGGACAGGGGTCTGGCTACACCTTC	CASSYPPGQGSGYTF
TRBV19	once	NA	TRBJ1-5	TGTGCCAGTAGTATACCTCCACCGACAGCTAGCAATCAGCCCCAGCATTTT	CASSIPPPTASNQPQHF
TRBV28	NA	NA	TRBJ2-7	TGTGCCAGCAGTACTTCCCGGCGGTACGGGGAGCAGTACTTC	CASSTSRRYGEQYF
TRBV4-2	NA	TRBD2	TRBJ2-1	TGTGCCAGCAGCCCTACTAGCGGGAGGGGTGAGCAGTTCTTC	CASSPTSGRGEQFF
TRBV14	NA	TRBD1	TRBJ2-2	TGTGCCAGCAGCCGCCGAGGGACAGGGGATACCGGGGAGCTGTTTTTT	CASSRRGTGDTGELFF
TRBV5-1	NA	TRBD1	TRBJ1-2	TGCGCCAGCAGCCTTACAGGGGAGCGGTTTGGCTACACCTTC	CASSLTGERFGYTF
TRBV18	once	NA	TRBJ2-3	TGTGCCAGCTCACCACCGGTCCGGACTTTGGCCACAGATACGCAGTATTTT	CASSPPVRTLATDTQYF
TRBV27	NA	TRBD2	TRBJ2-3	TGTGCCAGTCAGCGGGGGGGCACAGATACGCAGTATTTT	CASQRGGTDTQYF
TRBV2	NA	TRBD1	TRBJ1-2	TGTGCCAGCAGTGAAATTTGGGACAGGGATCGCTATGGCTACACCTTC	CASSEIWDRDRYGYTF
TRBV3-1/TRBV3-2	NA	TRBD1	TRBJ1-4	TGTGCCAGCAGCCAGAGACAGGGGATCGAAAAACTGTTTTTT	CASSQRQGIEKLFF
TRBV6-5	NA	TRBD1	TRBJ1-5	TGTGCCAGCAGAGACAGGGGCAATCAGCCCCAGCATTTT	CASRDRGNQPQHF
TRBV28	NA	TRBD2	TRBJ2-5	TGTGCCAGCACCCTAGCGGGAGATTCTTGGGAGACCCAGTACTTC	CASTLAGDSWETQYF
TRBV27	NA	NA	TRBJ1-4	TGTGCCATTGCGGGGGGTTGGGTGTCTAATGAAAAACTGTTTTTT	CAIAGGWVSNEKLFF
TRBV6-2/TRBV6-3	NA	TRBD1	TRBJ1-5	TGTGCCAGCAGTTACTCCCGGACAGGGACCTTTAGCAATCAGCCCCAGCATTTT	CASSYSRTGTFSNQPQHF
TRBV9	NA	TRBD1	TRBJ2-5	TGTGCCAGCAGCCCTACACCAGGGGGCCGGGAGACCCAGTACTTC	CASSPTPGGRETQYF
TRBV18	NA	TRBD1	TRBJ1-5	TGTGCCAGCTCACAAACCGGGACAGAATTTCAGCCCCAGCATTTT	CASSQTGTEFQPQHF
TRBV21-1	NA	NA	TRBJ1-2	TGTGCCAGCAGCAAAGCCATGGACAGGGGTAGCGGCTACACCTTC	CASSKAMDRGSGYTF
TRBV28	NA	TRBD2	TRBJ2-5	TGTGCCAGCAGTTCCTCTAGCGGGAGGGCCCTCGAGACCCAGTACTTC	CASSSSSGRALETQYF